Described below is a single T cell receptor (beta chain) sequence and its context. This specimen comes from a study of control samples from healthy donors and cancer patients. Trimming took off 3 bases at V and 0 bases at J, with 8 bases between the two ends. Germline lookup yields CDR1 MGHRA and CDR2 YSYEKL. This CDR3 contains 14 residues. Sequencing was performed with immunoSEQ multiplex PCR; in TCRdb, only in-frame clones are kept and a portion is missing. The sample records more than 95,000 clones, 85% to 90% being singletons. The chain has TRBV4-1 and TRBJ1-2; no clear D. The sample taken for sequencing was PBMCs. The receptor comes from a man aged 55-75 years with lung cancer. In DNA form, the CDR3 reads TGCGCCAGCAGCCAGGGGAGTGCTAACTATGGCTACACCTTC. Protein: CASSQGSANYGYTF.